Listed here are 30 T cell receptor beta chains from one sample, sequenced in a study of response to subunit inactivated influenza vaccine. TCRdb re-analysed the RT-PCR reads in MiXCR, keeping a single row per CDR3 protein. The top ten hold 29% of the sample, which has roughly 190,000 distinct CDR3 sequences, approximately 12% seen once. These data were likewise used in another study, on T cells expressing NK-cell markers. That source notes: UMIs were included in TCR beta cDNA generated by 5'RACE template switching.

The sequencing used CD8+ T cells sorted from PBMCs, collected 12 days after vaccination. The origin of the receptors is a man between 45 and 60 years old who received an inactivated influenza vaccine.

The J gene is TRBJ2-2, the V gene TRBV27, with 8 bases lining up with TRBD1. Germline CDR1 MNHEY, CDR2 SMNVEV (reference sequence). The trim removed 6 bases at V and 1 base at J, leaving 1 base unmatched. The CDR3 has 14 amino acids. Written as DNA, the CDR3 is TGTGCCAGCAGCGGACAGGGGAACACCGGGGAGCTGTTTTTT. This gives the protein CASSGQGNTGELFF.

This clonotype was counted between two and nine times. This chain uses TRBV12-3 or TRBV12-4 with TRBJ2-5; 7 bases map to TRBD2. The CDR3 consists of 17 residues. The V and J ends lost 2 bases and 1 base, in that order; junction bases with no gene match: 10. This CDR3 is CASSLYLTSHPQETQYF. The CDR3 nucleotides read TGTGCCAGCAGTTTATATTTGACTAGCCATCCCCAAGAGACCCAGTACTTC.

This clonotype was counted only a few times. The V and J genes are TRBV6-6 and TRBJ1-3, with TRBD1 identical over 10 bases. This CDR3 has 13 residues. Germline CDR1 reads MNHNY; CDR2 reads SVGAGI (reference sequence). J was trimmed by 8 bases and V by 8 bases; bases with no gene match: 6. CDR3 nucleotides: TGTGCCAGCTCGCGACAGGGGGCGGACACCATATATTTT. Its translation is CASSRQGADTIYF.

This chain connects TRBV28 to TRBJ2-7, with TRBD1 matching 7 bases. V gave up 6 bases and J gave up 2 bases; unmatched junction bases: 10. The CDR3 is 15 amino acids. Looked up from germline, CDR1 is MDHEN and CDR2 is SYDVKM. The CDR3, as DNA: TGTGCCAGCAGGACAATACCTCAGGGGGCCTACGAGCAGTACTTC. Amino acid sequence: CASRTIPQGAYEQYF. Based on the CDR3 plus reference TRBV28 and TRBJ2-7, the full variable domain is DVKVTQSSRYLVKRTGEKVFLECVQDMDHENMFWYRQDPGLGLRLIYFSYDVKMKEKGDIPEGYSVSREKKERFSLILESASTNQTSMYLCASRTIPQGAYEQYFGPGTRLTVT.

This clonotype was seen only once. The V and J genes are TRBV28 and TRBJ2-3, with 12 nucleotides matching TRBD2. The ends lost 3 bases at V and 1 base at J; junction bases unmatched: 17. Germline V gene lookup returns CDR1 MDHEN and CDR2 SYDVKM. The CDR3 is 21 residues long. The DNA of the CDR3 is TGTGCCAGCAGTTTGGGGTTTAGACTAGCGGGAGAGGGTGTCGGCACAGATACGCAGTATTTT. The encoded protein is CASSLGFRLAGEGVGTDTQYF.

The V and J genes are TRBV7-6 and TRBJ2-1, with 7 bases aligning to TRBD1. Trimming took 0 bases from V and 7 from J; bases not matched to a gene: 3. Germline CDR1 and CDR2: SGHVS and FNYEAQ. The CDR3 loop spans 14 amino acids. The CDR3 sequence: CASSLAYRGNEQFF. The CDR3 bases are TGTGCCAGCAGCTTAGCGTACAGGGGAAATGAGCAGTTCTTC.

This clonotype was observed a few times. A single base separates this from a much larger clone, so it may be a read error. V gene TRBV28 combines with J gene TRBJ2-7; D is unclear. Per the germline V gene, CDR1 is MDHEN and CDR2 is SYDVKM. CDR3 size: 13 residues. V was pared by 4 bases and J by 0 bases, with 7 bases between. For the CDR3, the DNA is TGTGCCAGCAGTTCAGTTTACTCCTACGAGCAGTACTTC. Translation: CASSSVYSYEQYF. Drawing the rest from reference TRBV28 and TRBJ2-7, the complete variable domain is DVKVTQSSRYLVKRTGEKVFLECVQDMDHENMFWYRQDPGLGLRLIYFSYDVKMKEKGDIPEGYSVSREKKERFSLILESASTNQTSMYLCASSSVYSYEQYFGPGTRLTVT.

This clonotype was recorded a few times. V and J are TRBV11-1 and TRBJ1-1, with TRBD1 matching over 7 bases. With 0 bases clipped from V and 0 bases from J, the junction kept 10 bases outside the gene matches. The CDR3 consists of 18 residues. Per the germline V gene, CDR1 is SGHAT and CDR2 is FQDESV (reference sequence). The CDR3 here is CASSLANRGFLMNTEAFF. Written as DNA, the CDR3 is TGTGCCAGCAGCTTAGCGAACAGGGGATTCCTTATGAACACTGAAGCTTTCTTT.

The V and J genes are TRBV7-2 and TRBJ2-1, with D tentatively TRBD1 (5 bases). The CDR3 consists of 14 residues. Trimming took 6 bases from V and 4 from J, leaving 13 bases between them. CDR1 and CDR2 from the germline V gene are SGHTA and FQGNSA. CDR3 DNA: TGTGCCAGCAGTTTACAACAGGTATACAATGAGCAGTTCTTC. It specifies CASSLQQVYNEQFF.

J is TRBJ2-2 and V is TRBV7-9; the D call may be TRBD1 or TRBD2 (5 bases each). CDR3 size: 14 residues. CDR1 and CDR2 from the germline V gene are SEHNR and FQNEAQ (reference sequence). The V end lost 5 bases, the J end lost 1 base, and 8 bases lay between the germline ends. CDR3 amino acids: CASSRDGNTGELFF. Written as DNA, the CDR3 is TGTGCCAGCAGCAGGGACGGGAACACCGGGGAGCTGTTTTTT.

The rearrangement uses TRBV30 and TRBJ2-1; D is perhaps TRBD1 or TRBD2 (5 bases each). Deletions cut 5 bases from V and 2 bases from J, with 22 bases between. This CDR3 contains 17 residues. Germline CDR1 GTSNPN, CDR2 SVGIG (reference sequence). The CDR3 spells CAWGIGTLKDTYNEQFF. For the CDR3, the DNA is TGTGCCTGGGGGATCGGGACCCTCAAAGACACCTACAATGAGCAGTTCTTC.

This clonotype was counted only a few times. The chain employs TRBV6-5 and TRBJ2-2, with a tentative D call TRBD2 (6 bases). CDR1 MNHEY and CDR2 SVGAGI come from the germline V gene. The germline V and J ends were trimmed by 4 bases and 3 bases, with 12 bases remaining between them. The CDR3 totals 15 residues. CDR3 sequence reads: CASSLADTYTGELFF. CDR3 coding DNA: TGTGCCAGCAGTTTAGCGGATACCTACACCGGGGAGCTGTTTTTT.

The chain employs TRBV7-8 and TRBJ2-2; the D is unclear. V was cut by 3 bases and J by 5 bases, with 7 bases left in between. The CDR3 has 13 amino acids. Germline CDR1 reads SGHVS; CDR2 reads FQNEAQ. CDR3 in DNA: TGTGCCAGCAGCTTCGTCAGTACCGGGGAGCTGTTTTTT. Its translation: CASSFVSTGELFF.

Ten or more counts support this clonotype. V gene TRBV29-1 combines with J gene TRBJ2-1; D call uncertain. The germline gives CDR1 SQVTM, CDR2 ANQGSEA. The CDR3 runs to 11 residues. V lost 5 bases and J lost 12, with 14 bases in between. Here the CDR3 DNA reads TGCAGCGTTCCCCTAGGCACCGCGCAGTTCTTC. Protein sequence: CSVPLGTAQFF.

There are a few counts of this clonotype. The chain carries TRBV11-2 and TRBJ2-2; 10 bases line up with TRBD1. Trimming cost V 2 bases and J 4 bases; bases outside gene matches: 7. This CDR3 has 17 amino acids. CDR1 SGHAT and CDR2 FQNNGV come from the germline V gene. Written as DNA, the CDR3 is TGTGCCAGCAGCTTACCTTGGACAGGGGGTAGCACCGGGGAGCTGTTTTTT. This sequence encodes CASSLPWTGGSTGELFF.

This clonotype was seen a few times. The V and J genes are TRBV10-3 and TRBJ2-1; no clear D. The CDR3 spans 11 residues. The V and J ends lost 8 bases and 7 bases respectively, with 9 bases between them. Germline V gene data show CDR1 as ENHRY and CDR2 as SYGVKD. The CDR3 coding sequence is TGTGCCATCCTGACCGGGAATGAGCAGTTCTTC. Translated: CAILTGNEQFF.

Many counts were recorded for this clonotype. This chain links TRBV5-1 with TRBJ2-2; 9 nucleotides agree with TRBD1. The J segment lost 3 bases and the V segment lost 3 bases, leaving 6 bases of the junction unmatched. Germline lookup yields CDR1 SGHRS and CDR2 YFSETQ. This CDR3 has 16 residues. The CDR3 reads CASSSTGGSDTGELFF. As DNA, the CDR3 is TGCGCCAGCAGCTCCACAGGGGGCTCGGACACCGGGGAGCTGTTTTTT.

This clonotype showed up just a few times. V is TRBV12-3 or TRBV12-4 and J is TRBJ1-2; TRBD1 is a possible D gene (6 bases). The V gene lost 5 bases and the J gene lost 4 bases, with 11 bases spanning the gap. This CDR3 has 13 amino acids. The CDR3, as DNA: TGTGCCAGCAGTCTCAGGGGATCCTATGGCTACACCTTC. This codes for CASSLRGSYGYTF.

This clonotype has only a few counts. CDR3 DNA: TGTGCCAGCAGTGGGCCCGGGACAGGTTATTTTTACAATGAGCAGTTCTTC. Encoded protein: CASSGPGTGYFYNEQFF. J is TRBJ2-1 and V is TRBV7-8; 8 nucleotides match TRBD1. V lost 6 bases, J lost 4 bases, and 14 bases stayed unmatched. Per the germline V gene, CDR1 is SGHVS and CDR2 is FQNEAQ. The CDR3 totals 17 residues.

CDR3 loop: CASSLLAGSSYNEQFF. CDR3 bases: TGTGCCAGCAGCTTATTAGCAGGGAGCTCCTACAATGAGCAGTTCTTC. V is TRBV7-2 and J is TRBJ2-1, with D perhaps matching TRBD1 or TRBD2 (5 bases each). V was shortened by 2 bases and J by 0 bases, with 11 bases between the two germline ends. Per the germline V gene, CDR1 is SGHTA and CDR2 is FQGNSA. CDR3 length equals 16 residues.

The table lists this clonotype with a few counts. This rearrangement joins TRBV25-1 to TRBJ2-3, with 15 positions matching TRBD2. CDR1 is MGHDK, CDR2 SYGVNS, per germline. Germline trimming cut 4 bases from V and 5 bases from J; bases unmatched to any gene: 19. The CDR3 extends over 21 amino acids. Here the CDR3 DNA reads TGTGCCAGCAGTGCCGCTACGGGACTAGCGGGGGGCCCACCGCACGAAGATACGCAGTATTTT. It translates to CASSAATGLAGGPPHEDTQYF.

The chain uses TRBV9 and TRBJ2-1; TRBD1 agrees at 10 bases. The length of the CDR3 is 16 residues. CDR1 and CDR2 (germline): SGDLS, YYNGEE. V was clipped by 0 bases and J by 2 bases; unmatched bases: 2. CDR3 protein: CASSVGQGATYNEQFF. The CDR3 DNA follows: TGTGCCAGCAGCGTAGGACAGGGGGCCACCTACAATGAGCAGTTCTTC.

Only a few counts were recorded for this clonotype. The V and J genes are TRBV6-2 or TRBV6-3 and TRBJ2-7; 9 bases agree with TRBD1. Germline assignment: CDR1 MNHEY and CDR2 SVGEGT. J was trimmed by 4 bases and V by 6 bases; bases with no gene match: 10. The CDR3 is 15 residues long. The chain's CDR3 is CASRTTQGAEYEQYF. CDR3 nucleotide sequence: TGTGCCAGCAGGACGACACAGGGGGCGGAATACGAGCAGTACTTC.

This clonotype turned up a few times. The rearrangement joins TRBV15 to TRBJ2-2; D unclear. The length of the CDR3 is 11 residues. Germline V gene data show CDR1 as LNHNV and CDR2 as YYDKDF (reference sequence). Between the trimmed V and J ends, which lost 8 bases and 7 bases, there was a span of 8 bases. The CDR3 loop reads CATGEIGELFF. DNA of the CDR3: TGTGCCACCGGAGAAATCGGGGAGCTGTTTTTT.

This clonotype was seen more than once but under ten times. The chain carries TRBV25-1 and TRBJ1-5; D is unresolved. The CDR3 consists of 17 residues. Germline loops: CDR1 MGHDK, CDR2 SYGVNS. The ends were cut back, 4 bases at V and 0 bases at J, with 16 bases in the middle. CDR3 sequence reads: CASSGKGYPLSNQPQHF. CDR3 nucleotide sequence: TGTGCCAGCAGTGGGAAGGGCTACCCCCTTAGCAATCAGCCCCAGCATTTT.

A few counts support this clonotype. The V and J genes are TRBV11-2 and TRBJ2-7; TRBD2 agrees at 8 bases. J was trimmed by 3 bases and V by 5 bases; bases with no gene match: 12. This CDR3 spans 16 amino acids. Looked up from germline, CDR1 is SGHAT and CDR2 is FQNNGV. The CDR3, as DNA: TGTGCCAGCAGCCTCAGCCGGGGGGGCAGCAGCTACGAGCAGTACTTC. As protein: CASSLSRGGSSYEQYF. The full variable domain, rest sourced from reference TRBV11-2 and TRBJ2-7, is EAGVAQSPRYKIIEKRQSVAFWCNPISGHATLYWYQQILGQGPKLLIQFQNNGVVDDSQLPKDRFSAERLKGVDSTLKIQPAKLEDSAVYLCASSLSRGGSSYEQYFGPGTRLTVT.

This clonotype was seen more than once but under ten times. A read error may account for a junction end that differs from germline. The chain is built from TRBV7-7 and TRBJ2-5, with 8 bases fitting TRBD2. This CDR3 contains 14 residues. Germline V gene data show CDR1 as SSHAT and CDR2 as FNYEAQ (reference sequence). The CDR3 is CASSFSGEQETQYF. Written as DNA, the CDR3 is TGTGCTAGCAGCTTTAGCGGGGAACAAGAGACCCAGTACTTC.

This clonotype was picked up a small number of times. The chain uses TRBV11-2 and TRBJ2-2; TRBD2 agrees at 10 bases. This CDR3 has 16 amino acids. Germline trimming cut 1 base from V and 5 bases from J; bases unmatched to any gene: 4. Germline assignment: CDR1 SGHAT and CDR2 FQNNGV. The CDR3 protein is CASSLGSLAGTGELFF. The CDR3 nucleotides read TGTGCCAGCAGCTTAGGGTCACTAGCGGGAACCGGGGAGCTGTTTTTT.

This clonotype appeared a few times. The rearrangement uses TRBV6-1 and TRBJ2-7; 14 bases are a match to TRBD2. V was pared by 4 bases and J by 4 bases, with 6 bases of the junction left unmatched. The length of the CDR3 is 16 residues. Germline CDR1 is MNHNS and CDR2 is SASEGT. The CDR3 region is CASSAGTSGSGYEQYF. The CDR3 DNA reads as TGTGCCAGCAGTGCCGGGACTAGCGGGAGTGGGTACGAGCAGTACTTC.

The chain couples TRBV7-9 to TRBJ2-2, with TRBD1 identical over 7 bases. The length of the CDR3 is 14 residues. With 4 bases clipped from V and 4 bases from J, the junction kept 3 bases outside the gene matches. Per the germline V gene, CDR1 is SEHNR and CDR2 is FQNEAQ (reference sequence). In DNA, the CDR3 is TGTGCCAGCAGCTCGACAGGGCTCACCGGGGAGCTGTTTTTT. It is translated as CASSSTGLTGELFF. Complete variable domain (other parts from reference TRBV7-9 and TRBJ2-2): DTGVSQNPRHKITKRGQNVTFRCDPISEHNRLYWYRQTLGQGPEFLTYFQNEAQLEKSRLLSDRFSAERPKGSFSTLEIQRTEQGDSAMYLCASSSTGLTGELFFGEGSRLTVL.